These T cell receptor beta chains were read from a single sample in a study of spatial heterogeneity in lung cancer. TCRdb recomputed calls from the 5' RACE reads with MiXCR, one row per CDR3 protein. The sample shows about 3,000 distinct CDR3 sequences, approximately 8% of them seen only once. The sequences come from normal lung tissue next to the tumor, collected at surgery. Receptor source: a male donor with early-stage non-small cell lung cancer. Each CDR3 is given with its conserved first and last residue. D genes are given only for firm matches. Not all rows give a size; the values are once, few, many and, for expanded clones, a class.

v_gene	d_gene	abundance	j_gene	CDR3aa	CDR3nt
TRBV28	.	many	TRBJ2-7	CASRTRGSYEQYF	TGTGCCAGCAGAACCCGGGGTTCCTACGAGCAGTACTTC
TRBV6-6	TRBD2	medium-sized	TRBJ2-1	CASSLHLAGDYNEQFF	TGTGCCAGCAGCCTCCATTTAGCGGGGGACTACAATGAGCAGTTCTTC
TRBV20-1	TRBD1	many	TRBJ2-1	CSARGQRNYNEQFF	TGCAGTGCTAGGGGACAGCGAAACTACAATGAGCAGTTCTTC
TRBV29-1	.	medium-sized	TRBJ1-3	CSAVGQSAGNTIYF	TGCAGCGCTGTGGGCCAGTCGGCCGGAAACACCATATATTTT
TRBV7-8	TRBD2	many	TRBJ2-3	CASSPTSGRATDTQYF	TGTGCCAGCAGCCCGACTAGCGGGAGGGCCACAGATACGCAGTATTTT
TRBV4-1	.	few	TRBJ2-3	CASSPTGQSTDTQYF	TGCGCCAGCAGCCCCACGGGACAAAGCACAGATACGCAGTATTTT
TRBV11-2	.	few	TRBJ2-5	CASSFSGRKKETQYF	TGTGCCAGCAGCTTTTCCGGCAGGAAAAAAGAGACCCAGTACTTC
TRBV20-1	.	medium-sized	TRBJ2-3	CSASQGVTQYF	TGCAGTGCTAGCCAGGGTGTTACGCAGTATTTT
TRBV3-1	.	.	TRBJ1-1	CASSQIRGVVNTEAFF	TGTGCCAGCAGCCAAATCAGGGGCGTGGTGAACACTGAAGCTTTCTTT
TRBV20-1	.	medium-sized	TRBJ1-1	CSAMAGRGTEAFF	TGCAGTGCTATGGCGGGCCGGGGCACTGAAGCTTTCTTT
TRBV15	.	medium-sized	TRBJ1-1	CATSSQGYPNTEAFF	TGTGCCACCAGTTCGCAGGGTTATCCGAACACTGAAGCTTTCTTT
TRBV12-3/TRBV12-4	TRBD1	.	TRBJ1-5	CASRIQGAKQPQHF	TGTGCCAGCAGAATACAGGGGGCAAAACAGCCCCAGCATTTT
TRBV7-8	TRBD2	many	TRBJ2-3	CASSKTSGSPDTQYF	TGTGCCAGCAGCAAGACTAGCGGGAGCCCAGATACGCAGTATTTT
TRBV28	.	few	TRBJ2-3	CAIRGGAGDTQYF	TGTGCCATCAGAGGAGGAGCGGGTGATACGCAGTATTTT
TRBV5-1	.	few	TRBJ1-1	CASSLGGAGAAEAFF	TGCGCCAGCAGCTTGGGCGGCGCAGGGGCGGCTGAAGCTTTCTTT
TRBV5-4	TRBD2	few	TRBJ2-2	CASRGGYSGELFF	TGTGCCAGCAGGGGAGGGTATTCCGGGGAGCTGTTTTTT
TRBV7-2	TRBD1	medium-sized	TRBJ1-1	CASSLDGTGDTEAFF	TGTGCCAGCAGCTTAGATGGGACAGGGGACACTGAAGCTTTCTTT
TRBV27	.	many	TRBJ2-2	CASSLLGKLGDTGELFF	TGTGCCAGCAGTTTACTCGGAAAGCTTGGCGACACCGGGGAGCTGTTTTTT
TRBV6-2/TRBV6-3	TRBD2	medium-sized	TRBJ2-4	CASSYGLAGGSVIQYF	TGTGCCAGCAGTTACGGACTAGCGGGGGGTTCTGTCATTCAGTACTTC
TRBV27	.	.	TRBJ2-1	CASSLTWLNEQFF	TGTGCCAGCAGCCTTACATGGTTAAATGAGCAGTTCTTC
TRBV20-1	TRBD1	medium-sized	TRBJ2-7	CSATPQTGGPYEQYF	TGCAGTGCTACACCTCAGACAGGGGGCCCCTACGAGCAGTACTTC
TRBV23-1	.	medium-sized	TRBJ2-4	CASSPVRGKGAKNIQYF	TGCGCCAGCAGCCCGGTGAGGGGGAAGGGGGCCAAAAACATTCAGTACTTC
TRBV30	TRBD1	once	TRBJ2-2	CAWRGTGGPGELFF	TGTGCCTGGAGAGGGACAGGAGGTCCCGGGGAGCTGTTTTTT
TRBV7-8	TRBD1	medium-sized	TRBJ2-3	CASSPDLDRAITDTQYF	TGTGCCAGCAGCCCGGACCTGGACAGGGCAATCACAGATACGCAGTATTTT
TRBV20-1	TRBD1	medium-sized	TRBJ1-2	CSARARGLDYGYTF	TGCAGTGCTAGAGCCAGGGGGCTCGACTATGGCTACACCTTC
TRBV18	.	many	TRBJ2-2	CASSPRGGANTGELFF	TGTGCCAGCTCACCACGGGGAGGAGCGAACACCGGGGAGCTGTTTTTT
TRBV7-2	.	large	TRBJ1-5	CASSPMRGSNQPQHF	TGTGCCAGCAGCCCGATGAGAGGCAGCAATCAGCCCCAGCATTTT
TRBV5-1	.	medium-sized	TRBJ2-2	CASSFTGLPGELFF	TGCGCCAGCAGCTTTACGGGGCTCCCCGGGGAGCTGTTTTTT
TRBV6-5	TRBD2	medium-sized	TRBJ2-5	CASNYRSGSRETQYF	TGTGCCAGCAATTATCGTAGCGGGAGTAGAGAGACCCAGTACTTC
TRBV28	.	.	TRBJ1-3	CASSLGGTIYF	TGTGCCAGCAGTTTGGGGGGCACCATATATTTT
TRBV20-1	TRBD1	.	TRBJ2-7	CSVQRTGRYEQYF	TGCAGTGTTCAAAGGACAGGGCGCTACGAGCAGTACTTC
TRBV7-6	.	medium-sized	TRBJ1-4	CASSLLGSATNEKLFF	TGTGCCAGCAGCTTACTGGGGTCTGCAACTAATGAAAAACTGTTTTTT
TRBV6-2/TRBV6-3	.	medium-sized	TRBJ1-1	CASIVDRLNTEAFF	TGTGCCAGCATTGTAGACAGATTGAACACTGAAGCTTTCTTT
TRBV29-1	.	few	TRBJ1-1	CSVDRAFF	TGCAGCGTTGACCGGGCTTTCTTT
TRBV3-1	.	many	TRBJ2-5	CASSQDARGVQTQYF	TGTGCCAGCAGCCAAGATGCCAGGGGGGTACAGACCCAGTACTTC
TRBV7-8	.	many	TRBJ2-7	CASSGRGGGTYEQYF	TGTGCCAGCAGCGGAAGAGGGGGGGGGACCTACGAGCAGTACTTC
TRBV19	TRBD2	medium-sized	TRBJ2-1	CASSITSGRDEQFF	TGTGCCAGTAGTATCACTAGCGGGAGGGACGAGCAGTTCTTC
TRBV20-1	.	medium-sized	TRBJ2-3	CSARASALSTDTQYF	TGCAGTGCTAGGGCTAGCGCCCTGAGCACAGATACGCAGTATTTT
TRBV7-2	.	.	TRBJ1-5	CASSLPGYNQPQHF	TGTGCCAGCAGCTTACCAGGGTACAATCAGCCCCAGCATTTT
TRBV7-9	TRBD2	few	TRBJ2-1	CASSSLADLYNEQFF	TGTGCCAGCAGCTCGCTAGCGGACCTATACAATGAGCAGTTCTTC
TRBV7-8	TRBD2	medium-sized	TRBJ2-1	CASSLSSGAYNEQFF	TGTGCCAGCAGCTTATCTAGCGGGGCCTACAATGAGCAGTTCTTC